One T cell receptor (beta chain) is described in this entry. This clonotype was picked up a small number of times. Its antigen target is currently unknown. Qualities for individual bases were not recorded, and no much larger clone is one base off. Library generation was performed with 5' RACE. These reads were obtained on an Illumina HiSeq 2000. A universal primer binding site was introduced by template switching, and a unique molecular identifier was present in the final cDNA, enabling accurate counting of TCR cDNA molecules. First-strand cDNA for TCR alpha and beta chains was synthesized from specific primers in the conserved constant-segment region. Each cDNA library was double barcoded, with a SMART-Mk sample barcode plus Illumina barcodes, to control for contamination. TruSeq adapter sequences along with Illumina sample barcodes were introduced in two successive PCR steps. The Illumina HiSeq platform was used with custom primers to sequence TCR alpha and beta cDNA libraries. The authors' analysis ran thus. Raw reads were processed with MiGEC to extract unique molecular identifiers, and MiXCR was used to determine CDR3 positions. For each individual, recombination models were inferred using an EM algorithm with the repgenHMM and IGoR tools. Shared clonotypes were analyzed with the tcR package in R, and sharing was normalized by the product of cloneset sizes. Out-of-frame nonproductive sequences were analyzed to study raw recombination free of thymic and clonal selection effects. The public reads were quality trimmed at Q25 with fastp and then assembled into clones with MiXCR by TCRdb, keeping productive beta chains. CDR3 protein sequences are deduplicated, and each keeps its most common genes and DNA. The V and J calls were determined by TCRdb, not by the authors. Recorded for this sample are 1.5 million to 2 million distinct CDR3 sequences; 32% of them occurred a single time. The ten largest account for more than 0.25% of the sample.

The sample belongs to a study of identical twins (dated by TCRdb to 2015 to 2016). At the level of the whole study: The study deep-sequenced TCR alpha and beta repertoires from monozygotic twins, unrelated adults of various ages and cord blood to test whether fetal clonotypes persist. Replicate twin experiments were performed at different times using different library preparation protocols to rule out contamination. General conclusions and limits of the study: Because the same donors could not be followed over many years, conclusions were based on cross-sectional statistical analysis. Abundant cord blood beta clonotypes had fewer insertions, young adult naive repertoires showed a similar but weaker trend, and memory repertoires showed no such trend. Compared with coincidental sharing between unrelated individuals, out-of-frame TCR alpha sequences shared between twins had an excess of sequences with low generation probability. Zero-insertion analyses could be partly confounded by invariant T cells such as MAIT and iNKT, though diverse VJ usage argued against such confounding for most clonotypes. Excess twin sharing in beta out-of-frame sequences was weaker because fewer shared sequences lowered the signal-to-noise ratio. Out-of-frame TCR alpha sharing in monozygotic twins was systematically underestimated by recombination models, whereas sharing between unrelated individuals was in agreement with the recombination models.

Only healthy Caucasian donors were included. For this chain, trimming is 1 base at the V end and 7 bases at the J end, and the number of junction bases without a gene match is 12. The CDR3 starts with the cysteine, ends with the phenylalanine, and has 18 residues. CDR3 DNA is the only sequence kept; it has 54 bases, read in frame from the first base. CDR1 and CDR2 are read off the germline V gene as SGHRS and YFSETQ. The chain joins TRBV5-1 to TRBJ1-6, and TRBD1 matches 9 of the central bases. This clonotype originated in a newborn girl in good health. The sequencing input was cord blood. The sequenced DNA: TGCGCCAGCAGCTTGCCCCTAAACAGGGGGCGCAGAAATTCACCCCTCCACTTT. It translates as CASSLPLNRGRRNSPLHF.